The sequence of this T cell receptor beta chain was determined in a study of blood T cell repertoires in COVID-19. Study in general: The United States, Italy and Spain supplied acute and convalescent COVID-19 samples. Sources were T cells, B-cell-depleted T cells, or PBMCs; the material itself was cDNA or gDNA.

Living in 20 to 30 US areas, the participants were between roughly 18 and 90 years of age. The recovered donors of Cohort 3 showed two negative PCRs, clearance, or symptom resolution. Clones were sequenced by immunoSEQ multiplex PCR, and TCRdb holds only the in-frame ones, with some missing. The table has fewer than 600,000 clones, roughly 90% seen once. Germline lookup yields CDR1 KGHSH and CDR2 LQKENI. The CDR3 runs 16 residues. V shed 0 bases, J shed 4 bases, and the junction held 6 bases outside the gene matches. The sequenced sample consisted of PBMCs or T cells enriched from blood (not recorded which). This sequence was found in a woman in her forties who had recovered from COVID-19. V is TRBV18 and J is TRBJ2-1; TRBD1 aligns across 7 bases. The CDR3 loop is CASSPPGQPTYNEQFF. CDR3 coding DNA: TGTGCCAGCTCACCACCGGGACAGCCGACTTACAATGAGCAGTTCTTC. Full variable domain (remainder filled in from reference TRBV18 and TRBJ2-1): NAGVMQNPRHLVRRRGQEARLRCSPMKGHSHVYWYRQLPEEGLKFMVYLQKENIIDESGMPKERFSAEFPKEGPSILRIQQVVRGDSAAYFCASSPPGQPTYNEQFFGPGTRLTVL.